This TCR beta chain was documented in a study of cytomegalovirus exposure and HLA in healthy donors. The CDR3 extends over 16 amino acids. V gave up 0 bases and J gave up 5 bases; unmatched junction bases: 7. Per germline, CDR1 LGHNA and CDR2 YSLEER. PCR was performed using 60 Vbeta and 13 Jbeta primers. Sequencing was performed with immunoSEQ multiplex PCR; in TCRdb, only in-frame clones are kept and a portion is missing. Of about 190,000 clones in the sample, around 80% were seen once. Sample: PBMCs. The source is a man aged 40-49 years in good health and CMV-seropositive. V usage is TRBV4-3 and J usage is TRBJ2-1, with 7 bases identical to TRBD2. The CDR3 sequence: CASSQESGRYDNEQFF. CDR3 nucleotide sequence: TGCGCCAGCAGCCAAGAATCCGGGAGGTACGACAATGAGCAGTTCTTC.